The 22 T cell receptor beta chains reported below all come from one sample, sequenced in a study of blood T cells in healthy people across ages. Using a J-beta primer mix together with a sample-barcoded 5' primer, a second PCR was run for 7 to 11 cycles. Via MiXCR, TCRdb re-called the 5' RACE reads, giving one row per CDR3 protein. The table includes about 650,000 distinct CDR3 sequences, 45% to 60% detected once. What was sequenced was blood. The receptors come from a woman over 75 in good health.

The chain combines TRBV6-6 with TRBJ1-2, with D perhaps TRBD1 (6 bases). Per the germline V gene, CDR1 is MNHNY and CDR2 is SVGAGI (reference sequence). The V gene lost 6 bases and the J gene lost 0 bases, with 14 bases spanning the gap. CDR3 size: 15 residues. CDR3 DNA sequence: TGTGCCAGCAGACCCCCCGGACAGACTAACTATGGCTACACCTTC. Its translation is CASRPPGQTNYGYTF.

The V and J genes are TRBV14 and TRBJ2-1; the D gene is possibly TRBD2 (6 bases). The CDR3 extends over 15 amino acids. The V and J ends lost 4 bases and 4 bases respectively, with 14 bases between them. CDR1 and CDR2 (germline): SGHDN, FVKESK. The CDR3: CASSLGVAEYNEQFF. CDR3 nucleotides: TGTGCCAGCAGCCTTGGGGTAGCGGAATACAATGAGCAGTTCTTC.

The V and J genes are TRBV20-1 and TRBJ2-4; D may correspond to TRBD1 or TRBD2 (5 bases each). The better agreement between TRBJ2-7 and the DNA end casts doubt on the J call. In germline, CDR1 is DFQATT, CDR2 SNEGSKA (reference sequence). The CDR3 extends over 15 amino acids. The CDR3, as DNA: TGCAGTGCTAGAGATGGGACCCGAAGCTCCTACGAGCAGTACTTC. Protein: CSARDGTRSSYEQYF.

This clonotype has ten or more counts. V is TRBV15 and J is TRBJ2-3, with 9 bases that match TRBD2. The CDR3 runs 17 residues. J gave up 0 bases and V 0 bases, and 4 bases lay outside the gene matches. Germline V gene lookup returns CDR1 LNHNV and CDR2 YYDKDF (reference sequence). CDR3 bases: TGTGCCACCAGCAGAGATCTAGCGGGGAGAAGCACAGATACGCAGTATTTT. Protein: CATSRDLAGRSTDTQYF.

CDR3 DNA: TGCAGTGCTGAACCCTTAGGACTAGCGGGGGCCACAGATACGCAGTATTTT. Its translation is CSAEPLGLAGATDTQYF. J is TRBJ2-3 and V is TRBV20-1, with 13 bases aligning to TRBD2. This CDR3 has 17 amino acids. Germline loops: CDR1 DFQATT, CDR2 SNEGSKA (reference sequence). Trimming removed 5 bases from V and 2 bases from J; junction bases left unmatched: 10.

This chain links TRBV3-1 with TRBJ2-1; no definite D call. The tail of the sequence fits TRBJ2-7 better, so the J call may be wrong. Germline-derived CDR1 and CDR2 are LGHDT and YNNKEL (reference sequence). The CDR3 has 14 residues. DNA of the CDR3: TGTGCCAGCAGCCAAGATCTCATCTACAATGAGCAGTACTTC. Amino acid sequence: CASSQDLIYNEQYF.

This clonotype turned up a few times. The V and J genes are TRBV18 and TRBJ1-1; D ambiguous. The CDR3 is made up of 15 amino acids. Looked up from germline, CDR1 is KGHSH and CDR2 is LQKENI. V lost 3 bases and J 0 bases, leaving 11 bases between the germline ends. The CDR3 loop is CASSPAGFMNTEAFF. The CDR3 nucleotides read TGTGCCAGCTCACCCGCGGGTTTCATGAACACTGAAGCTTTCTTT.

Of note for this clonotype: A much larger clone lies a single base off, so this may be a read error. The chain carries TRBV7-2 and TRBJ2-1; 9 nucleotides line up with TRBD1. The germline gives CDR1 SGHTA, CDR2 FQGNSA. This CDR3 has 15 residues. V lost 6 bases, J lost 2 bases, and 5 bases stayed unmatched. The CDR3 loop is CASRPGTGTYNEQFF. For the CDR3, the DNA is TGTGCCAGCAGGCCCGGGACAGGGACCTACAATGAGCAGTTCTTC.

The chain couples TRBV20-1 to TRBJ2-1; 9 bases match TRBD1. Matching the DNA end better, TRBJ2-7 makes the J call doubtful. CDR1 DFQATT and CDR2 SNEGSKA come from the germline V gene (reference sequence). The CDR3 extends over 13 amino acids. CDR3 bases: TGCAGCGCAACAGGGGGCTCCTACAATGAGCAGTACTTC. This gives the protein CSATGGSYNEQYF.

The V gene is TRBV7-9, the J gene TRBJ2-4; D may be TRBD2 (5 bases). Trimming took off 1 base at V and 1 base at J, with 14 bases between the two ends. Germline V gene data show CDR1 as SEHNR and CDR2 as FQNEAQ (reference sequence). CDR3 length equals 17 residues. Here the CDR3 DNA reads TGTGCCAGCAGCTTAGATGGAGTCGGGGTGGCCAAAAACATTCAGTACTTC. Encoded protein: CASSLDGVGVAKNIQYF.

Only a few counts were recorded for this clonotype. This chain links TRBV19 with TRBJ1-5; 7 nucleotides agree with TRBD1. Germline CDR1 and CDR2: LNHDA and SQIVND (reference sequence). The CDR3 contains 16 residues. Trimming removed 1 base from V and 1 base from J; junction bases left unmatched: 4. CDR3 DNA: TGTGCCAGTAGTATAGGCAGCAGGGGGAGCAATCAGCCCCAGCATTTT. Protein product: CASSIGSRGSNQPQHF.

CDR3 sequence: CASRNFATGQEAFF. CDR3 DNA: TGTGCCAGCAGGAACTTTGCGACCGGACAAGAAGCTTTCTTT. V gene TRBV6-1 combines with J gene TRBJ1-1; TRBD1 is a possible D gene (5 bases). Trimming pared 6 bases from V and 8 bases from J, leaving 19 bases between. This CDR3 has 14 amino acids. CDR1 is MNHNS, CDR2 SASEGT, per germline.

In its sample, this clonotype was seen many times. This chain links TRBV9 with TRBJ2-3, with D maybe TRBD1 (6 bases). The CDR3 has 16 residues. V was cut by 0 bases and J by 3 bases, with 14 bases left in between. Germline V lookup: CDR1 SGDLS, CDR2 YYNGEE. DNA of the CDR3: TGTGCCAGCAGCGTAGTTCCAGGGGACACTACAGATACGCAGTATTTT. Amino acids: CASSVVPGDTTDTQYF.

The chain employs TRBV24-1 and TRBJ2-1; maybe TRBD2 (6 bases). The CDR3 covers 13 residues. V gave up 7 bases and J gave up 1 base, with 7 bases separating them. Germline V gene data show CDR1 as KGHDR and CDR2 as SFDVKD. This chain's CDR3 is CATSGGSYNEQFF. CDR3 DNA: TGTGCCACCAGCGGGGGTTCCTACAATGAGCAGTTCTTC.

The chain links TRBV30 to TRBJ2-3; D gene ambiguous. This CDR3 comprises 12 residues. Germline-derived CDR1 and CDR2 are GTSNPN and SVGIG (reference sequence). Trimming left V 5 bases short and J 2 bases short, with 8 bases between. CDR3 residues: CAWGDSTDTQYF. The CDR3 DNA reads TGTGCCTGGGGGGATTCCACAGATACGCAGTATTTT.

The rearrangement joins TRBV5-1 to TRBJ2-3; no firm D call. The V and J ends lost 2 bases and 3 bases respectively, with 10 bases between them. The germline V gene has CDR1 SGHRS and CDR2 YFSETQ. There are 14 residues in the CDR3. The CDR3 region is CASSFLYGTDTQYF. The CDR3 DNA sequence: TGCGCCAGCAGCTTTTTGTACGGGACAGATACGCAGTATTTT. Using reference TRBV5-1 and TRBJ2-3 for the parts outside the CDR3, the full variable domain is KAGVTQTPRYLIKTRGQQVTLSCSPISGHRSVSWYQQTPGQGLQFLFEYFSETQRNKGNFPGRFSGRQFSNSRSEMNVSTLELGDSALYLCASSFLYGTDTQYFGPGTRLTVL.

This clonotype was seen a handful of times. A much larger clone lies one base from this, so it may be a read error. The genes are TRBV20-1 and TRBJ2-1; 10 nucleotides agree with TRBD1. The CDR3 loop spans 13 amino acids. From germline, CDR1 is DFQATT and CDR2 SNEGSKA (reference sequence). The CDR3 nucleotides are TGCAGCCTCCCCGACAGGGGGCCCAGTGAGCAGTTCTTC. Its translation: CSLPDRGPSEQFF.

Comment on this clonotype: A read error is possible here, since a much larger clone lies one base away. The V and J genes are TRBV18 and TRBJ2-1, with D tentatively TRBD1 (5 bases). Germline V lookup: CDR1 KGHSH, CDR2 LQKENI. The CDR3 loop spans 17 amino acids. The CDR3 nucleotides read TGTGCCAGCTCACCCAGCAAGGGGAAGCCTTCCTACGATGAGCAGTTCTTC. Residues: CASSPSKGKPSYDEQFF. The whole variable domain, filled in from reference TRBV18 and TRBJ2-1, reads NAGVMQNPRHLVRRRGQEARLRCSPMKGHSHVYWYRQLPEEGLKFMVYLQKENIIDESGMPKERFSAEFPKEGPSILRIQQVVRGDSAAYFCASSPSKGKPSYDEQFFGPGTRLTVL.

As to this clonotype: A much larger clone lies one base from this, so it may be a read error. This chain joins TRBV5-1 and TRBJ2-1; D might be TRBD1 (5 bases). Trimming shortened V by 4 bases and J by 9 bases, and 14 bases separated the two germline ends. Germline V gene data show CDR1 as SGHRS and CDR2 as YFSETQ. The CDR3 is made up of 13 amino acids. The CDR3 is CASSPTVWGEQFF. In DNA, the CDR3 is TGCGCCAGCAGCCCGACAGTTTGGGGTGAGCAGTTCTTC.

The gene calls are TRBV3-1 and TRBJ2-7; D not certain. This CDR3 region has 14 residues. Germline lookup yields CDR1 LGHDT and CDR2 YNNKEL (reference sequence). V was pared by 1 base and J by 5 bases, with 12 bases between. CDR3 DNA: TGTGCCAGCAGCCAAGGCTCTAGTTTCCACGAGCAGTACTTC. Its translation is CASSQGSSFHEQYF.

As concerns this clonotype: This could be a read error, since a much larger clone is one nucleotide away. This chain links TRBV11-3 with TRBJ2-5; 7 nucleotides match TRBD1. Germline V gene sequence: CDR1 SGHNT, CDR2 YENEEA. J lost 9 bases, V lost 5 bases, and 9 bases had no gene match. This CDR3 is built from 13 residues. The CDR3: CASSLTPTGSQYF. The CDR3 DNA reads TGTGCCAGCAGCCTCACCCCGACAGGGTCCCAGTACTTC. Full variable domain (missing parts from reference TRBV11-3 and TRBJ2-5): EAGVVQSPRYKIIEKKQPVAFWCNPISGHNTLYWYLQNLGQGPELLIRYENEEAVDDSQLPKDRFSAERLKGVDSTLKIQPAELGDSAVYLCASSLTPTGSQYFGPGTRLLVL.

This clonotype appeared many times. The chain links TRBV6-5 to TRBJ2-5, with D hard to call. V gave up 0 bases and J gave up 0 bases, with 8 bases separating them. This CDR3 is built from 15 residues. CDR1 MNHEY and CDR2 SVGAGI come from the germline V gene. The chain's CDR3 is CASSYSGWDQETQYF. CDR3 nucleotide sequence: TGTGCCAGCAGTTACTCCGGATGGGACCAAGAGACCCAGTACTTC.